One T cell receptor beta chain is described in this entry. The data stem from a study of T cell changes during pregnancy in multiple sclerosis. V shed 3 bases and J 10 bases; nucleotides not matched to a gene: 8. Germline CDR1 and CDR2: SGHTA and FQGNSA. CDR3 size: 13 residues. The table came from immunoSEQ multiplex PCR; TCRdb's copy has only in-frame clones and leaves some out. This table has over 50,000 clones, about 86% appearing once. The rearrangement joins TRBV7-2 to TRBJ2-5, with TRBD1 matching over 7 bases. What was sequenced was peripheral blood from another person, used as feeder cells. This receptor was taken from a human donor whose cells served as feeder cells for cultures in a pregnancy study. The CDR3 coding sequence is TGTGCCAGCAGCTTGGCCGGACAGGTGGGCCAGTACTTC. This translates into CASSLAGQVGQYF.